This T cell receptor (beta chain) is from a study of human T cells and chemical hapten exposure. Overall study: Diphenylcyclopropenone, dosed weekly to the scalp, was given to patients throughout the roughly 23-week study.

The germline V gene encodes CDR1 DFQATT and CDR2 SNEGSKA (reference sequence). V was pared by 6 bases and J by 4 bases, with 9 bases of the junction left unmatched. The CDR3 extends over 14 amino acids. Documented time point: pre-sensitization, week 0. The treatment: therapeutic diphenylcyclopropenone sensitization with weekly scalp DPC. This clonotype was seen ten or more times. TCRdb called the RACE reads again in MiXCR, with one record for every CDR3 protein. Of about 59,000 distinct CDR3 sequences in the sample, around 11% were seen once. The clonotype originates from a middle-aged woman with alopecia areata. Some clones in this sample may be carry-over from other donors' samples. V gene TRBV20-1 combines with J gene TRBJ1-3; 7 nucleotides line up with TRBD1. Sequencing used whole blood, obtained in connection with sensitization to the hapten diphenylcyclopropenone (DPC). As DNA, the CDR3 is TGCAGTGCGCCAATGACAGGGCAAGGAAACACCATATATTTT. It specifies CSAPMTGQGNTIYF.